This T cell receptor (beta chain) was sequenced in a study of molecular identifiers for immune sequencing clone quantification (dated by TCRdb to the late 2010s). Study-wide context: In a replicate experiment, RNA from around 20,000 or 100,000 naive CD8 T cells was split into five aliquots, four of which were sequenced. This methods study used CD8 T cells to benchmark TCR RNA copy counting and molecular-identifier clustering-based TCR repertoire sequencing (MIDCIRS). General study outcomes and caveats: When barcode sub-clustering was omitted, TCR diversity was inflated by chimeric consensus sequences, with chimeras reaching as high as 47%. Even against a background of about a million naive CD8 T cells, spiked-in Jurkat TCR RNA amounting to a single cell's worth was reported to be detectable. The naive libraries included spiked-in Jurkat TCR RNA (10 copies' worth), and this Jurkat TCR RNA is not part of the donor repertoire. Modeling indicated approximately 3.2 TCR RNA copies recovered per cell, compared with around 10 by digital PCR, which implies a capture efficiency of approximately 30%. Clones above 20 RNA copies held over 99% of molecules in CMV-specific effector cells but under 1% in naive cells. Highly expanded clone sizes could be underestimated if identical TCR molecules share a barcode.

Library creation used PCR. Sequencing was performed on an Illumina HiSeq 4000. Preparation of bulk TCR libraries followed a previously described approach, with the TCR primers listed in Table S5. Purification of total RNA was performed with the Qiagen AllPrep DNA/RNA kit. Before analysis, reads from multiple sequencing runs of the same library were pooled. The authors' pipeline ran thus. Reads were retained only if the reads had an exact TCR constant sequence, and the retained reads were trimmed to 150 nt and grouped according to their 12-nt molecular barcodes. Reads within each barcode group were sub-clustered using a 15% Levenshtein threshold, and quality-weighted consensus sequences were constructed for each RNA molecule. Non-functional sequences were discarded, and so were lower-count sequences lying one edit away from another sequence. Based on fitting two negative binomial distributions, any barcode sub-cluster with under 20% of the maximum read count was discarded. Starting from the raw public reads, TCRdb applied fastp trimming at Q25, assembled clones with MiXCR and retained in-frame beta chains. Each CDR3 protein gets just one entry, which takes the most common genes and DNA from the rows behind it. It is TCRdb's table, rather than the study itself, that gives the V and J calls and clone size. This sample gives 600,000 to 650,000 distinct CDR3 sequences in total; just under 20% of them show up just once. The top ten clones comprise roughly 0.85% of the sample.

This clonotype was picked up a small number of times. It lacks a known antigen. Base-call qualities are not available, and no considerably larger clone is one nucleotide away. Naive CD8 T cell libraries were made from 20,000 to 1,000,000 sorted cells using 10%, 30% or 50% of purified RNA. On a BD FACSAria II, naive CD8 T cells were FACS-sorted as CD8+CD4-CCR7+CD45RA+ and collected into RLT Plus buffer. To test detection sensitivity, Jurkat RNA equivalent to under 12 TCR copies was spiked into samples of about 19,000-1,000,000 naive CD8 T cells. Enrichment of CD8 T cells was performed with RosetteSep CD8+ T Cell Enrichment Cocktail and Ficoll-Paque, after which ACK red cell lysis was carried out. A distance of 15 bases separates the germline ends of V and J, which lose 3 bases and 1 base respectively. The CDR3 measures 16 amino acids from cysteine to phenylalanine. Only the CDR3 DNA is retained, 48 bases long and in frame from the first base. The germline V gene (reference sequence) specifies LNHDA as CDR1 and SQIVND as CDR2.

Input material: naive CD8+ T cells from blood, with Jurkat cell RNA spiked in. Interpreted using the paper, the cell subset or site label stands for: FACS-sorted CD8+CD4-CCR7+CD45RA+ naive T cells. The receptor's source is a human donor in good health. Some libraries in this study had Jurkat cell RNA spiked in. In this chain, TRBV19 is recombined with TRBJ1-1; perhaps TRBD1 is the D gene, with 5 bases matching. Here is the DNA: TGTGCCAGTAGTATCTTTTTCGGCAGGGCGAACACTGAAGCTTTCTTT. It is translated as CASSIFFGRANTEAFF.